A single sample gave rise to the 20 T cell receptor beta chains below, sequenced in a study of T cell repertoires in cytomegalovirus infection (dated by TCRdb to between 2018 and 2021). Instrument used: Illumina HiSeq 1500. TCRdb cleaned the public reads at Q25 with fastp, built clones with MiXCR and kept in-frame beta chains. Merged by CDR3 protein, the rows form single entries marked with the most common genes and DNA. The sample profile shows under 500,000 distinct CDR3 sequences; approximately 42% of them were found once. 35% to 50% of the sample goes to the ten largest clones. These TCRs are of unknown antigen specificity. According to the study, the label for this sample's treatment or condition signals: in vitro stimulation with specific CMV peptide epitopes to enrich CMV-specific T cells. The sequencing here drew on cultured PBMCs, taken from culture after CMV antigen stimulation. The receptors derive from a human donor in good health (CMV status not recorded). Some clones in this sample may be carry-over from other donors' samples.

This chain uses TRBV7-9 with TRBJ2-7; D remains ambiguous. The CDR3 is 13 residues long. Trimming shortened V by 1 base and J by 6 bases, and 10 bases separated the two germline ends. The V gene's germline CDR1 is SEHNR and CDR2 FQNEAQ (reference sequence). This CDR3 is CASSLELGSEQYF. CDR3 nucleotides: TGTGCCAGCAGCTTAGAATTAGGGTCCGAGCAGTACTTC.

This clonotype was observed a handful of times. The chain combines TRBV7-6 with TRBJ1-2; TRBD1 matches 9 bases. Per the germline V gene, CDR1 is SGHVS and CDR2 is FNYEAQ. V was clipped by 1 base and J by 7 bases; unmatched bases: 13. This CDR3 comprises 17 residues. Here the CDR3 reads CASSLEATGGDSGGYTF. The CDR3 coding sequence is TGTGCCAGCAGCTTAGAGGCTACAGGGGGCGATTCCGGTGGCTACACCTTC.

The chain couples TRBV7-6 to TRBJ1-1; 7 bases match TRBD1. After removal of 5 bases from V and 8 bases from J, the junction contained 11 bases not matched to a gene. CDR1 and CDR2 (germline): SGHVS, FNYEAQ. The CDR3 runs to 14 residues. CDR3: CASSVWDRSKEAFF. CDR3 nucleotides: TGTGCCAGCAGCGTTTGGGACAGAAGTAAAGAAGCTTTCTTT.

V and J are TRBV4-1 and TRBJ2-1, with a possible D match to TRBD1 (5 bases). Trimming removed 1 base from V and 3 bases from J, with 13 bases in between. The CDR3 covers 16 residues. Looked up from germline, CDR1 is MGHRA and CDR2 is YSYEKL. The CDR3 coding sequence is TGCGCCAGCAGCCAAGGGCTACAGGAATACTACAATGAGCAGTTCTTC. Protein sequence: CASSQGLQEYYNEQFF.

This clonotype was counted a single time. At one end the junction does not follow the germline gene, possibly because of a read error. This rearrangement joins TRBV7-2 to TRBJ2-1; the D is unclear. CDR3 length: 17 residues. CDR1 is SGHTA, CDR2 FQGNSA, per germline. This CDR3 reads CASKPSYLTSSYKEQFF. The CDR3 DNA reads as TGTGCCAGCAAGCCATCTTACTTGACGAGCTCCTACAAAGAGCAGTTCTTC.

A few counts support this clonotype. The chain employs TRBV29-1 and TRBJ1-2, with D perhaps TRBD1 (5 bases). V was clipped by 5 bases and J by 7 bases, with 17 bases between them. In germline, CDR1 is SQVTM, CDR2 ANQGSEA. The CDR3 is 13 residues long. DNA for the CDR3: TGCAGCGTTCCACAGGCCGGCATGGTTGGCTACACCTTC. This sequence encodes CSVPQAGMVGYTF.

This clonotype showed up just a few times. This CDR3 reads CASARVVTDTQYF. The DNA for the CDR3 is TGTGCCAGCGCAAGGGTAGTAACAGATACGCAGTATTTT. The chain employs TRBV7-2 and TRBJ2-3; D remains ambiguous. Germline CDR1 and CDR2: SGHTA and FQGNSA. V shed 8 bases and J shed 3 bases, with 12 bases lying between them. CDR3 length: 13 amino acids. Full variable domain (rest looked up from reference TRBV7-2 and TRBJ2-3): GAGVSQSPSNKVTEKGKDVELRCDPISGHTALYWYRQSLGQGLEFLIYFQGNSAPDKSGLPSDRFSAERTGGSVSTLTIQRTQQEDSAVYLCASARVVTDTQYFGPGTRLTVL.

V and J are TRBV10-3 and TRBJ2-7, with 9 nucleotides matching TRBD1. Germline V CDR1 and CDR2: ENHRY, SYGVKD. J gave up 5 bases and V 0 bases, and 8 bases lay outside the gene matches. The CDR3 is made up of 16 amino acids. As DNA, the CDR3 is TGTGCCATCAGTGAGTCGAAGGGACAGGGAAGACACGAGCAGTACTTC. Translation: CAISESKGQGRHEQYF.

This clonotype showed up just a few times. The chain carries TRBV7-4 and TRBJ2-5, with TRBD2 matching 12 bases. Germline CDR1 reads SGHVT; CDR2 reads SQSDAQ. This CDR3 is 17 amino acids long. V shed 4 bases, J shed 5 bases, and the junction held 11 bases outside the gene matches. The CDR3: CASSWASGRGGGETQYF. The CDR3 nucleotides read TGTGCCAGCAGCTGGGCTAGCGGGAGGGGAGGTGGTGAGACCCAGTACTTC.

The V gene is TRBV19, the J gene TRBJ2-3; D is uncertain. V lost 3 bases to trimming and J lost 7 bases, with 20 bases between them. The germline V gene has CDR1 LNHDA and CDR2 SQIVND (reference sequence). This CDR3 is built from 16 residues. CDR3 loop: CASSMGSLRFENTQYF. CDR3 bases: TGTGCCAGTAGTATGGGTAGTCTACGGTTTGAAAATACGCAGTATTTT.

The chain uses TRBV24-1 and TRBJ2-7; D not resolved. CDR1 and CDR2 from the germline V gene are KGHDR and SFDVKD. V was clipped by 3 bases and J by 7 bases, with 18 bases between them. This CDR3 is 15 amino acids long. DNA for the CDR3: TGTGCCACCAGTGATCCCCGAGACCCATCGGCAGAGCAGTACTTC. Its protein product is CATSDPRDPSAEQYF.

V is TRBV6-6 and J is TRBJ1-6; possibly TRBD1 for D (5 bases). Germline CDR1 is MNHNY and CDR2 is SVGAGI (reference sequence). The CDR3 runs to 15 residues. V was cut by 7 bases and J by 9 bases, with 19 bases left in between. CDR3 in amino acids: CASTLGWQGSSPLHF. In DNA, the CDR3 is TGTGCCAGCACCCTAGGGTGGCAGGGATCTTCACCCCTCCACTTT.

This clonotype appeared a few times. The V call is TRBV7-9, the J call TRBJ2-7; D is undetermined. V dropped 0 bases and J dropped 5 bases, with 14 bases sitting between them. The CDR3 contains 15 residues. Germline V gene sequence: CDR1 SEHNR, CDR2 FQNEAQ (reference sequence). For the CDR3, the DNA is TGTGCCAGCAGCTTAGCGCTTGTAGGGTTCCACGAGCAGTACTTC. Translated: CASSLALVGFHEQYF.

V is TRBV7-9 and J is TRBJ2-7, with D possibly TRBD2 on 7 matching bases. This CDR3 comprises 14 residues. In germline, CDR1 is SEHNR, CDR2 FQNEAQ (reference sequence). Trimming left V 5 bases short and J 3 bases short, with 14 bases between. CDR3 nucleotide sequence: TGTGCCAGCAGCCGCGGGGAGGGGGACTACGAGCAGTACTTC. This encodes CASSRGEGDYEQYF.

The table lists this clonotype with many counts. The chain couples TRBV7-2 to TRBJ2-3; 8 bases align to TRBD2. From germline, CDR1 is SGHTA and CDR2 FQGNSA. CDR3 size: 14 residues. Germline trimming cut 5 bases from V and 5 bases from J; bases unmatched to any gene: 6. CDR3 in amino acids: CASSILTSVDTQYF. The CDR3 DNA follows: TGTGCCAGCAGCATACTGACTAGCGTAGATACGCAGTATTTT.

This rearrangement joins TRBV12-3 or TRBV12-4 to TRBJ2-3; 11 nucleotides align to TRBD2. This CDR3 spans 16 amino acids. With 6 bases clipped from V and 0 bases from J, the junction kept 5 bases outside the gene matches. The chain's CDR3 is CASRRRLAGSTDTQYF. CDR3 nucleotides: TGTGCCAGCAGGCGGCGACTAGCGGGAAGCACAGATACGCAGTATTTT.

This clonotype was counted once. The chain uses TRBV27 and TRBJ2-6; perhaps D is TRBD1 or TRBD2 (5 bases each). The CDR3 sequence is 15 residues long. Germline CDR1 MNHEY, CDR2 SMNVEV (reference sequence). The ends were cut back, 8 bases at V and 1 base at J, with 12 bases in the middle. DNA of the CDR3: TGTGCCAGCGCTCGAGGGGATTCTGGGGCCAACGTCCTGACTTTC. It codes for CASARGDSGANVLTF. The full variable domain, in which reference TRBV27 and TRBJ2-6 provide the parts outside the CDR3, is EAQVTQNPRYLITVTGKKLTVTCSQNMNHEYMSWYRQDPGLGLRQIYYSMNVEVTDKGDVPEGYKVSRKEKRNFPLILESPSPNQTSLYFCASARGDSGANVLTFGAGSRLTVL.

This chain links TRBV7-9 with TRBJ2-1, with a weak D call TRBD2 (6 bases). CDR1 SEHNR and CDR2 FQNEAQ come from the germline V gene (reference sequence). The V and J ends lost 5 bases and 8 bases respectively, with 22 bases between them. The CDR3 is made up of 16 amino acids. CDR3 sequence reads: CASSPSLGIGSDEQFF. DNA of the CDR3: TGTGCCAGCAGCCCCTCGTTGGGTATCGGGAGCGATGAGCAGTTCTTC.

The rearrangement links TRBV6-1 to TRBJ1-1; D is uncertain. Germline values: CDR1 MNHNS, CDR2 SASEGT. The V end lost 9 bases, the J end lost 3 bases, and 14 bases lay between the germline ends. This CDR3 has 13 residues. In DNA form, the CDR3 reads TGTGCCAGAGGATGGGATGAGGACACTGAAGCTTTCTTT. This sequence encodes CARGWDEDTEAFF.

V is TRBV6-1 and J is TRBJ2-2; D is unclear. Germline CDR1 reads MNHNS; CDR2 reads SASEGT. The CDR3 length is 14 residues. V lost 8 bases, J lost 3 bases, and 13 bases lay in between. CDR3 protein: CASPRQSHTGELFF. The CDR3 nucleotides are TGTGCCAGCCCTAGGCAGTCGCACACCGGGGAGCTGTTTTTT.